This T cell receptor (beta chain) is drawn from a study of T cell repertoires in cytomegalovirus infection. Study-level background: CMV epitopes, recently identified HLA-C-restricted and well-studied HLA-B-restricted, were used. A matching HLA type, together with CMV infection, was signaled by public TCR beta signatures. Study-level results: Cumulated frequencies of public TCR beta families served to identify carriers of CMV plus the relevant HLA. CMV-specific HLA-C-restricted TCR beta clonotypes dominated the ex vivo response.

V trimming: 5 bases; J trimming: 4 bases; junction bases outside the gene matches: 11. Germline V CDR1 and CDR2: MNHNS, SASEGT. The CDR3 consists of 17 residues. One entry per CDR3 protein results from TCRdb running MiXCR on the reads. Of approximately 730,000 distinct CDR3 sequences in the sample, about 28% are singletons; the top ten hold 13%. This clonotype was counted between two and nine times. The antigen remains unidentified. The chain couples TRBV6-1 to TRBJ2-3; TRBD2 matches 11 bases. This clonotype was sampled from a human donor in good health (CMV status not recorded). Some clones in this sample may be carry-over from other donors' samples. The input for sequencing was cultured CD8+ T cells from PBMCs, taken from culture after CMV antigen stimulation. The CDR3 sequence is CASSSPLAGAPPDTQYF. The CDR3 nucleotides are TGTGCCAGCAGTTCCCCACTAGCGGGGGCCCCTCCAGATACGCAGTATTTT.